These 11 T cell receptor beta chains were sequenced from one sample in a study of T-cell memory formation after mild COVID-19. From the 5' RACE reads, TCRdb called clonotypes with MiXCR, one entry per CDR3 protein. The sample shows under 35,000 distinct CDR3 sequences, about 15% of them seen only once. Material: PBMCs or a T cell subset sorted from them (not recorded which). The receptors derive from an adult who had mild COVID-19 (a few samples of this study predate the infection). Cell type and time point are not known.

The sample holds many counts of this clonotype. The gene calls are TRBV5-6 and TRBJ2-7; tentatively, D is TRBD2 (6 bases). The V end was cut by 2 bases, the J end by 1 base, with 13 bases between. In germline, CDR1 is SGHDT, CDR2 YYEEEE. There are 15 residues in the CDR3. Here the CDR3 DNA reads TGTGCCAGCAGCTTTCTTTCGGGAGAATCCTACGAGCAGTACTTC. This encodes CASSFLSGESYEQYF. The variable domain in full, with the rest retrieved from reference TRBV5-6 and TRBJ2-7, is DAGVTQSPTHLIKTRGQQVTLRCSPKSGHDTVSWYQQALGQGPQFIFQYYEEEERQRGNFPDRFSGHQFPNYSSELNVNALLLGDSALYLCASSFLSGESYEQYFGPGTRLTVT.

At least ten counts were recorded for this clonotype. V usage is TRBV3-1 and J usage is TRBJ1-6; maybe TRBD1 (5 bases). Germline assignment: CDR1 LGHDT and CDR2 YNNKEL (reference sequence). This CDR3 comprises 15 residues. V was trimmed by 3 bases and J by 7 bases, leaving 13 bases between them. The CDR3 coding sequence is TGTGCCAGCAGCCACCGGGGCACGATGAATTCACCCCTCCACTTT. Protein sequence: CASSHRGTMNSPLHF.

This clonotype occurred many times. This chain connects TRBV20-1 to TRBJ2-5; D is ambiguous. There are 13 residues in the CDR3. Germline loops: CDR1 DFQATT, CDR2 SNEGSKA (reference sequence). Trimming left V 6 bases short and J 4 bases short, with 15 bases between. The CDR3 DNA sequence: TGCAGTGCCCCACGCCTTTTCGGAGAGACCCAGTACTTC. This translates into CSAPRLFGETQYF.

This clonotype has ten or more counts. The genes are TRBV12-3 or TRBV12-4 and TRBJ1-6, with 9 positions matching TRBD1. J gave up 10 bases and V 7 bases, and 14 bases lay outside the gene matches. This CDR3 has 16 amino acids. The CDR3 nucleotides are TGTGCCAGCACCGACACTCGGGACAGGGTAGGATCACCCCTCCACTTT. Its translation is CASTDTRDRVGSPLHF.

The chain is built from TRBV24-1 and TRBJ2-1; D gene ambiguous. This CDR3 is 14 amino acids long. Germline loops: CDR1 KGHDR, CDR2 SFDVKD. Trimming pared 1 base from V and 4 bases from J, leaving 7 bases between. CDR3: CATSDLAGYNEQFF. The CDR3 DNA reads TGTGCCACCAGTGATTTAGCCGGTTACAATGAGCAGTTCTTC.

The J gene is TRBJ1-1, the V gene TRBV7-3, with 10 nucleotides matching TRBD1. The CDR3 is 13 amino acids. V lost 4 bases to trimming and J lost 4 bases; unmatched junction nucleotides: 0. Germline V gives CDR1 SGHTA, CDR2 FQGTGA. CDR3 region: CASSWTGGTEAFF. In nucleotides, the CDR3 is TGTGCCAGCAGCTGGACAGGGGGCACTGAAGCTTTCTTT.

In this sample, this clonotype turned up once. This could be a read error, since a much larger clone is one nucleotide away. V and J are TRBV6-6 and TRBJ2-2; the D gene is possibly TRBD1 (5 bases). The germline CDR1 and CDR2 sequences are MNHNY and SVGAGI (reference sequence). This CDR3 is 12 amino acids long. Trimming removed 10 bases from V and 4 bases from J, with 10 bases in between. CDR3 DNA: TGTGCCATCACACAGGCCACCGGGGAGCTGTTTTTT. It is translated as CAITQATGELFF.

This clonotype is labeled as medium-sized. The rearrangement uses TRBV5-1 and TRBJ2-1; either TRBD1 or TRBD2 may supply D (5 bases each). The germline V and J ends were trimmed by 0 bases and 2 bases, with 12 bases remaining between them. Per germline, CDR1 SGHRS and CDR2 YFSETQ. The CDR3 length is 16 residues. CDR3 loop: CASSLEGPRAYNEQFF. For the CDR3, the DNA is TGCGCCAGCAGCTTGGAGGGACCCCGAGCCTACAATGAGCAGTTCTTC. Filled out from reference TRBV5-1 and TRBJ2-1, the complete variable domain reads KAGVTQTPRYLIKTRGQQVTLSCSPISGHRSVSWYQQTPGQGLQFLFEYFSETQRNKGNFPGRFSGRQFSNSRSEMNVSTLELGDSALYLCASSLEGPRAYNEQFFGPGTRLTVL.

By share, this clonotype counts as medium-sized. The genes are TRBV5-5 and TRBJ1-3; possible D gene TRBD1, 5 bases. Germline loops: CDR1 SGHKS, CDR2 YYEKEE (reference sequence). The V gene lost 4 bases and the J gene lost 0 bases, with 17 bases spanning the gap. This CDR3 is built from 17 residues. The CDR3 sequence is CASSRWDAEFSGNTIYF. The CDR3 DNA reads TGTGCCAGCAGCCGATGGGACGCCGAATTCTCTGGAAACACCATATATTTT.

This clonotype was counted between two and nine times. The CDR3 sequence is CASSRGGSGANVLTF. The CDR3 bases are TGTGCCAGCAGTAGGGGTGGATCTGGGGCCAACGTCCTGACTTTC. The V and J genes are TRBV25-1 and TRBJ2-6; maybe TRBD1 (5 bases). There are 15 residues in the CDR3. The germline V gene encodes CDR1 MGHDK and CDR2 SYGVNS. Trimming left V 5 bases short and J 1 base short, with 9 bases between.

This rearrangement joins TRBV5-1 to TRBJ2-7, with D possibly TRBD1 on 6 matching bases. Trimming removed 0 bases from V and 6 bases from J, with 13 bases in between. The CDR3 loop spans 14 amino acids. CDR1 is SGHRS, CDR2 YFSETQ, per germline. The CDR3 DNA reads as TGCGCCAGCAGCTTGGGGTGGGGGCAAGTCGAGCAGTACTTC. This gives the protein CASSLGWGQVEQYF. Combining the CDR3 with reference TRBV5-1 and TRBJ2-7 gives the whole variable domain KAGVTQTPRYLIKTRGQQVTLSCSPISGHRSVSWYQQTPGQGLQFLFEYFSETQRNKGNFPGRFSGRQFSNSRSEMNVSTLELGDSALYLCASSLGWGQVEQYFGPGTRLTVT.